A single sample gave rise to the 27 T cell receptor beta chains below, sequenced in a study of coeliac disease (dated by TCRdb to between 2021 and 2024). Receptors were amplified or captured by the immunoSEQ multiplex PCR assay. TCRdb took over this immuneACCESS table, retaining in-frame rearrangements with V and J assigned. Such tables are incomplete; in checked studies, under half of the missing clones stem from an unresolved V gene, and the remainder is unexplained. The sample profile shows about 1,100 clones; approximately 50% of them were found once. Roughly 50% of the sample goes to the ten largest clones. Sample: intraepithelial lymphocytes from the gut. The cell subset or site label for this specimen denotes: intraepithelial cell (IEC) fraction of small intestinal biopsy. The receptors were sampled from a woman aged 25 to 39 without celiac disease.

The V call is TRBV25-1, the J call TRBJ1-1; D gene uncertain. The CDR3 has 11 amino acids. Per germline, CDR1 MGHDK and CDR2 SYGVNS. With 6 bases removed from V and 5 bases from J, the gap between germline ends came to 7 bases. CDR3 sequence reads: CASRAGTEAFF. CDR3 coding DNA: TGTGCCAGCAGGGCGGGGACTGAAGCTTTCTTT.

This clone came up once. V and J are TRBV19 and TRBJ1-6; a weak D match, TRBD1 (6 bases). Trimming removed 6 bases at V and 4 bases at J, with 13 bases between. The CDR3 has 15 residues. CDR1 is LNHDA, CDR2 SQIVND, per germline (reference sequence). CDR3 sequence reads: CASSWAGDYNSPLHF. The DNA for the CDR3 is TGTGCCAGTAGCTGGGCAGGGGATTATAATTCACCCCTCCACTTT.

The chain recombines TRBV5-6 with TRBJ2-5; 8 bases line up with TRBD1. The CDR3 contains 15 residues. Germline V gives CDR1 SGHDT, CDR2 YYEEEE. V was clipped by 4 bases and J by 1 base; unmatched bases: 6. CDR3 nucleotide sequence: TGTGCCAGCAGCGGGATAGGGACAGGCCAAGAGACCCAGTACTTC. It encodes CASSGIGTGQETQYF.

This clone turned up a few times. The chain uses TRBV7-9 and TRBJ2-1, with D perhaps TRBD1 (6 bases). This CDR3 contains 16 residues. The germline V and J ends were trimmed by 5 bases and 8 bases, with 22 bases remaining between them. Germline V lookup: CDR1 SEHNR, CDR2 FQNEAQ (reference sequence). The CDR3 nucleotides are TGTGCCAGCAGCCGAGGGGGACGGGACGGTGAGTATGAGCAGTTCTTC. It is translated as CASSRGGRDGEYEQFF. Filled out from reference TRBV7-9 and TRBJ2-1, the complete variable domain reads DTGVSQNPRHKITKRGQNVTFRCDPISEHNRLYWYRQTLGQGPEFLTYFQNEAQLEKSRLLSDRFSAERPKGSFSTLEIQRTEQGDSAMYLCASSRGGRDGEYEQFFGPGTRLTVL.

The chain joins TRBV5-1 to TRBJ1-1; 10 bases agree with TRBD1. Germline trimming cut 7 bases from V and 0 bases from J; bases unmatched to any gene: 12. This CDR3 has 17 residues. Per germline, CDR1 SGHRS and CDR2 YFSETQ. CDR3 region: CASRDTGTGVLNTEAFF. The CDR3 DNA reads TGCGCCAGCCGAGACACCGGGACAGGGGTCTTGAACACTGAAGCTTTCTTT.

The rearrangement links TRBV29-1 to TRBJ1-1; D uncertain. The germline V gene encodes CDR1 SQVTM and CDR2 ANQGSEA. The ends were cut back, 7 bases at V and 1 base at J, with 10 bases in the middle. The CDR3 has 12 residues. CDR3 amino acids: CSGAGRNTEAFF. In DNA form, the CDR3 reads TGCAGCGGGGCCGGGAGGAACACTGAAGCTTTCTTT.

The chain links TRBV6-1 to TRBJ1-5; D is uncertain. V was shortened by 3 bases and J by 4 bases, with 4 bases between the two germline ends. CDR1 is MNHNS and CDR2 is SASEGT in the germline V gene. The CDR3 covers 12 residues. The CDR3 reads CASSDPNQPQHF. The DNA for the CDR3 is TGTGCCAGCAGTGATCCTAATCAGCCCCAGCATTTT.

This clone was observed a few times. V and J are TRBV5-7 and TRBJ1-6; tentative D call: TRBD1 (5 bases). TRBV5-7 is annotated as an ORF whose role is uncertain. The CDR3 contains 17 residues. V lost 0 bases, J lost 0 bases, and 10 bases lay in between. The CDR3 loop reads CASSLGDGSSYNSPLHF. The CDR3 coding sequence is TGTGCCAGCAGCTTGGGGGACGGGAGCTCCTATAATTCACCCCTCCACTTT.

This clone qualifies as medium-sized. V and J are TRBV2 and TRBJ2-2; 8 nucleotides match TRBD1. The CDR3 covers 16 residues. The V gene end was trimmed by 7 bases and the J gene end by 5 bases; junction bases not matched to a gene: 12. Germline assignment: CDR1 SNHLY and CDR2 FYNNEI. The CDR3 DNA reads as TGTGCCAGCAACACTCAGGGGGCTCAAAGGACCGGGGAGCTGTTTTTT. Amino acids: CASNTQGAQRTGELFF.

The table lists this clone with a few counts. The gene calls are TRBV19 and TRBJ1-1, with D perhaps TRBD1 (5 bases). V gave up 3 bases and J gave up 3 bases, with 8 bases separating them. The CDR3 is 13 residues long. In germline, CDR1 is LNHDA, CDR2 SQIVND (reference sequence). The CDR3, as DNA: TGTGCCAGTAGTATGAAAGGGGACACTGAAGCTTTCTTT. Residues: CASSMKGDTEAFF.

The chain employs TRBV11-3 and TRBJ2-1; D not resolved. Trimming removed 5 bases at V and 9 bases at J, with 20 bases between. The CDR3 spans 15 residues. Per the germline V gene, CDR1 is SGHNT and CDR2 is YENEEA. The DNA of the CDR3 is TGTGCCAGCAGCCCACGAGAGGTTCGGATTGGTGAGCAGTTCTTC. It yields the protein CASSPREVRIGEQFF.

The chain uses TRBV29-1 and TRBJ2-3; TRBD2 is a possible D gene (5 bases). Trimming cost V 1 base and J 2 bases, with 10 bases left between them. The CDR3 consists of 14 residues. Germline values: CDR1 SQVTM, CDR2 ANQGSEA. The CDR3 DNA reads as TGCAGCGTTGAAGGCTGGACTTACACAGATACGCAGTATTTT. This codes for CSVEGWTYTDTQYF.

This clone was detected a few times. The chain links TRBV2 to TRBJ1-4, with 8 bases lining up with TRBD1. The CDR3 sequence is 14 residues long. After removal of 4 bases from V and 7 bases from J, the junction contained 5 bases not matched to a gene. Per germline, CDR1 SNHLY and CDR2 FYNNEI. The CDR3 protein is CASSGTGRPEKLFF. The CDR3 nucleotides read TGTGCCAGCAGTGGGACAGGGCGCCCTGAAAAACTGTTTTTT.

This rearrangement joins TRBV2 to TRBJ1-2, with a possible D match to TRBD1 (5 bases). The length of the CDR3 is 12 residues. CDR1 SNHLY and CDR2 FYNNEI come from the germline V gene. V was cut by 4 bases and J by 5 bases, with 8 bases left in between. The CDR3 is CASSAGYYGYTF. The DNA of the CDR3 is TGTGCCAGCAGTGCAGGGTATTATGGCTACACCTTC.

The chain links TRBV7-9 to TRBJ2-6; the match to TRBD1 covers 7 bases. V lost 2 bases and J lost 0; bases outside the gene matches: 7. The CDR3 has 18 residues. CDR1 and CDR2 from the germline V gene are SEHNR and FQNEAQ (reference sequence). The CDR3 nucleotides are TGTGCCAGCAGCTTACTAACAGGGGCCTCCTCTGGGGCCAACGTCCTGACTTTC. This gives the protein CASSLLTGASSGANVLTF.

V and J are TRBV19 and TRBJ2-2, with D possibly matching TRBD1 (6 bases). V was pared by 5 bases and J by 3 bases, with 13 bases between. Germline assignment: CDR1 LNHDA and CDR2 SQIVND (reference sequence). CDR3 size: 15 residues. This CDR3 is CASSARQGYTGELFF. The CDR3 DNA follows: TGTGCCAGTAGTGCCAGGCAGGGGTACACCGGGGAGCTGTTTTTT.

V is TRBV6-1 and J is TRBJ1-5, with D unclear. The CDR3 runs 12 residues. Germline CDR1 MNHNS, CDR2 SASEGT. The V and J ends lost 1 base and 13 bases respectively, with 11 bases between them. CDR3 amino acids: CASSEGLWAQHF. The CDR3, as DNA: TGTGCCAGCAGTGAAGGGTTGTGGGCACAGCATTTT.

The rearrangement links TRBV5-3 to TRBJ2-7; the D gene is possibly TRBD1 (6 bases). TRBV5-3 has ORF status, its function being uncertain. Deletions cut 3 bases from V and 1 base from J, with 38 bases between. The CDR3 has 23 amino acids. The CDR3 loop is CARSCLEGDGGLSCALPSYEQYF. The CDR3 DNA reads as TGTGCCAGAAGCTGTCTTGAGGGGGACGGCGGGTTAAGCTGCGCACTACCGTCCTACGAGCAGTACTTC.

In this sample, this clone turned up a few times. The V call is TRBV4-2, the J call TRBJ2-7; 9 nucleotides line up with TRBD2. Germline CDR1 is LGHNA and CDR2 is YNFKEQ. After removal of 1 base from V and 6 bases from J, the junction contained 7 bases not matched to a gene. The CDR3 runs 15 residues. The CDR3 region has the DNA TGTGCCAGCAGCCAAGTGGGCGGGGGGGCTTCCGAGCAGTACTTC. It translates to CASSQVGGGASEQYF.

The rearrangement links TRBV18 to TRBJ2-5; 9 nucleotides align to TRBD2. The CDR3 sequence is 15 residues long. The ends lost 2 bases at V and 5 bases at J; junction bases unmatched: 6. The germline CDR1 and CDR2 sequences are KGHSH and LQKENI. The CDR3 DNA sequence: TGTGCCAGCTCACCATCTTATAGCGGGGGCGAGACCCAGTACTTC. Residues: CASSPSYSGGETQYF.

This chain's CDR3 is CASSQVGGGASEQYF. The CDR3 nucleotides read TGTGCCAGCAGCCAAGTGGGCGGGGGGGCTTCCGAGCAGTACTTC. This sequence joins TRBV14 and TRBJ2-7, with 9 positions matching TRBD2. Germline V gives CDR1 SGHDN, CDR2 FVKESK. J was trimmed by 6 bases and V by 1 base; bases with no gene match: 7. The CDR3 length is 15 residues.

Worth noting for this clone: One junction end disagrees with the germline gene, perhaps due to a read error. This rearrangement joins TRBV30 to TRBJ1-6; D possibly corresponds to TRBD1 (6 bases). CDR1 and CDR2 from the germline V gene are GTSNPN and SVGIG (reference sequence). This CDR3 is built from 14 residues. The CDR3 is CAWSEGGMNSPLRF. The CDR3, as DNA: TGTGCCTGGAGTGAAGGGGGTATGAATTCTCCCCTCCGCTTT.

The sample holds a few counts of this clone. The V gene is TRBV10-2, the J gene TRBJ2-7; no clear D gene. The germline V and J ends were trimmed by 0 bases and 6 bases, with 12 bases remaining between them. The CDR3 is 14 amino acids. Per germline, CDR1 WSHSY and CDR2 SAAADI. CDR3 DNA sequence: TGCGCCAGCAGTGAGTCGATCGCTTCGGGCGAGCAGTACTTC. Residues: CASSESIASGEQYF.

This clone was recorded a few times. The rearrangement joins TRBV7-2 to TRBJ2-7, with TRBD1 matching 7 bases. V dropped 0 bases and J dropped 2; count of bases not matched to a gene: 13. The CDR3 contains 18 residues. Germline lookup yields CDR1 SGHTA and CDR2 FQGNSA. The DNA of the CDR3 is TGTGCCAGCAGCTTAGCGTCGGATGGTAGGGACAGACCCTACGAGCAGTACTTC. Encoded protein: CASSLASDGRDRPYEQYF.

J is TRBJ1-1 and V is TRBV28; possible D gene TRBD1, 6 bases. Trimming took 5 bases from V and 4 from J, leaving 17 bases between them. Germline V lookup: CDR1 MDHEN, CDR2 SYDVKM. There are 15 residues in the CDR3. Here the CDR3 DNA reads TGTGCCAGCAGTCTTCTCAGGGGAAGGGGCACTGAAGCTTTCTTT. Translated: CASSLLRGRGTEAFF.

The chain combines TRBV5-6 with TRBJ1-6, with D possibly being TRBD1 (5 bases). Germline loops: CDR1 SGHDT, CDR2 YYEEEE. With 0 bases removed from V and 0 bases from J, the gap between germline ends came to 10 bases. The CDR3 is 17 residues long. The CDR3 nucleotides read TGTGCCAGCAGCTTGGGGGACGGGAGCTCCTATAATTCACCCCTCCACTTT. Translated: CASSLGDGSSYNSPLHF.

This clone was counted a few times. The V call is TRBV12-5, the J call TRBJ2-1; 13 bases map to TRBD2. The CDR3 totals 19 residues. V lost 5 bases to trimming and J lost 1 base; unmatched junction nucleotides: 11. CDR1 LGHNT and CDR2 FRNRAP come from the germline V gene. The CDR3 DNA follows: TGTGCTAGTGGTGGCTGGACTAGCGGGGGCCGCGCTTCCTACAATGAGCAGTTCTTC. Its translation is CASGGWTSGGRASYNEQFF.